Each of the 14 T cell receptor beta chains below was sequenced from the same sample in a study of blood T cell repertoires in COVID-19. Clones were read by immunoSEQ multiplex PCR, and TCRdb kept only the in-frame ones, dropping some. Among roughly 280,000 clones, around 84% were seen once, and the ten largest hold 4.2%. Sequenced: peripheral blood. The receptor source for this set is a man between 60 and 70 years old with acute or convalescent COVID-19.

This clone appeared a single time. V is TRBV30 and J is TRBJ2-7; maybe TRBD1 (5 bases). CDR3 size: 12 residues. Trimming removed 5 bases from V and 5 bases from J, with 13 bases in between. Germline CDR1 reads GTSNPN; CDR2 reads SVGIG (reference sequence). In DNA, the CDR3 is TGTGCCTGGTCCAGAACAGGAAACGAGCAGTACTTC. Residues: CAWSRTGNEQYF.

The rearrangement uses TRBV6-5 and TRBJ1-6, with 9 bases that match TRBD1. CDR1 and CDR2 (germline): MNHEY, SVGAGI. The trim removed 8 bases at V and 6 bases at J, leaving 2 bases unmatched. The CDR3 loop spans 13 amino acids. CDR3 amino acids: CASAGQGNSPLHF. The DNA of the CDR3 is TGTGCCAGCGCGGGACAGGGTAATTCACCCCTCCACTTT.

V and J are TRBV7-9 and TRBJ1-2; possible D gene TRBD1, 6 bases. V lost 7 bases and J 5 bases, leaving 11 bases between the germline ends. The CDR3 is 12 residues long. CDR1 is SEHNR and CDR2 is FQNEAQ in the germline V gene (reference sequence). CDR3: CASTPQGYGYTF. The CDR3 bases are TGTGCCAGCACCCCCCAGGGGTATGGCTACACCTTC.

The rearrangement joins TRBV6-6 to TRBJ2-6, with a weak D call TRBD1 (6 bases). The germline V gene has CDR1 MNHNY and CDR2 SVGAGI (reference sequence). This CDR3 is built from 16 residues. Trimming cost V 7 bases and J 3 bases, with 16 bases left between them. The CDR3: CASILEGGGGANVLTF. The CDR3 coding sequence is TGTGCCAGCATCCTCGAAGGGGGTGGTGGGGCCAACGTCCTGACTTTC.

This chain links TRBV28 with TRBJ2-7, with a weak D call TRBD1 (7 bases). CDR3 length: 15 amino acids. CDR1 is MDHEN, CDR2 SYDVKM, per germline. The V and J ends lost 3 bases and 2 bases respectively, with 14 bases between them. The chain's CDR3 is CASSFRQGGTYEQYF. CDR3 sequence (DNA): TGTGCCAGCAGTTTCCGTCAGGGGGGAACCTACGAGCAGTACTTC.

The V call is TRBV11-2, the J call TRBJ1-2; 7 nucleotides agree with TRBD1. With 5 bases clipped from V and 5 bases from J, the junction kept 14 bases outside the gene matches. There are 16 residues in the CDR3. Germline CDR1 is SGHAT and CDR2 is FQNNGV. CDR3 loop: CASSTRTGRLYYGYTF. CDR3 DNA sequence: TGTGCCAGCAGCACAAGGACAGGACGGTTATATTATGGCTACACCTTC.

In this sample, this clone turned up a few times. The chain employs TRBV5-8 and TRBJ2-2, with D possibly being TRBD2 (5 bases). The CDR3 covers 14 residues. Germline values: CDR1 SGHTS, CDR2 YDEGEE. Trimming cost V 7 bases and J 0 bases, with 10 bases left between them. DNA of the CDR3: TGTGCCAGCGAGCGGCGGTCGAACACCGGGGAGCTGTTTTTT. It encodes CASERRSNTGELFF.

The count of this clone is one. V gene TRBV10-3 combines with J gene TRBJ1-2; D not certain. V lost 9 bases, J lost 2 bases, and 10 bases lay in between. From germline, CDR1 is ENHRY and CDR2 SYGVKD. CDR3 size: 12 residues. The CDR3 bases are TGTGCCATTTCTCAGGCCAACTATGGCTACACCTTC. Protein: CAISQANYGYTF.

The rearrangement joins TRBV9 to TRBJ2-1, with 11 bases that match TRBD2. The V gene end was trimmed by 4 bases and the J gene end by 0 bases; junction bases not matched to a gene: 15. This CDR3 is 20 amino acids long. Germline assignment: CDR1 SGDLS and CDR2 YYNGEE. This CDR3 reads CASSHIGRTSGSPSYNEQFF. The CDR3 DNA is TGTGCCAGCAGCCATATTGGGAGAACTAGCGGGAGCCCCTCCTACAATGAGCAGTTCTTC.

V usage is TRBV5-1 and J usage is TRBJ1-5, with 8 bases matching TRBD1. Germline CDR1 is SGHRS and CDR2 is YFSETQ. The CDR3 sequence is 14 residues long. V lost 4 bases, J lost 3 bases, and 3 bases stayed unmatched. CDR3 in amino acids: CASSPGQVNQPQHF. The CDR3 DNA sequence: TGCGCCAGCAGCCCGGGACAGGTCAATCAGCCCCAGCATTTT.

The rearrangement uses TRBV9 and TRBJ1-1, with 7 bases that match TRBD1. Germline V gene data show CDR1 as SGDLS and CDR2 as YYNGEE. V dropped 4 bases and J dropped 1; count of bases not matched to a gene: 10. The CDR3 consists of 16 residues. The CDR3 loop is CASSPRTGSRNTEAFF. The CDR3 region has the DNA TGTGCCAGCAGCCCTCGGACAGGATCGAGGAACACTGAAGCTTTCTTT.

The gene calls are TRBV14 and TRBJ2-2, with a weak D call TRBD2 (6 bases). This CDR3 has 15 residues. Germline CDR1 SGHDN, CDR2 FVKESK. Trimming shortened V by 1 base and J by 6 bases, and 12 bases separated the two germline ends. The CDR3 loop is CASSQVGGVAGELFF. The CDR3 region has the DNA TGTGCCAGCAGCCAAGTTGGAGGGGTTGCCGGGGAGCTGTTTTTT.

The chain is built from TRBV7-9 and TRBJ1-6, with 9 bases fitting TRBD1. Germline values: CDR1 SEHNR, CDR2 FQNEAQ (reference sequence). The CDR3 totals 15 residues. V lost 5 bases and J lost 7; bases outside the gene matches: 6. CDR3 nucleotides: TGTGCCAGCAGCCTTATGGGACAGGGAAATTCACCCCTCCACTTT. The encoded protein is CASSLMGQGNSPLHF.

The V call is TRBV7-3, the J call TRBJ2-1; a possible D gene is TRBD2 (7 bases). V gave up 5 bases and J gave up 3 bases, with 17 bases separating them. The CDR3 runs 16 residues. CDR1 is SGHTA, CDR2 FQGTGA, per germline. CDR3 sequence: CASSRGGSSSYNEQFF. The DNA of the CDR3 is TGTGCCAGCAGCCGCGGGGGCAGTTCAAGCTACAATGAGCAGTTCTTC.